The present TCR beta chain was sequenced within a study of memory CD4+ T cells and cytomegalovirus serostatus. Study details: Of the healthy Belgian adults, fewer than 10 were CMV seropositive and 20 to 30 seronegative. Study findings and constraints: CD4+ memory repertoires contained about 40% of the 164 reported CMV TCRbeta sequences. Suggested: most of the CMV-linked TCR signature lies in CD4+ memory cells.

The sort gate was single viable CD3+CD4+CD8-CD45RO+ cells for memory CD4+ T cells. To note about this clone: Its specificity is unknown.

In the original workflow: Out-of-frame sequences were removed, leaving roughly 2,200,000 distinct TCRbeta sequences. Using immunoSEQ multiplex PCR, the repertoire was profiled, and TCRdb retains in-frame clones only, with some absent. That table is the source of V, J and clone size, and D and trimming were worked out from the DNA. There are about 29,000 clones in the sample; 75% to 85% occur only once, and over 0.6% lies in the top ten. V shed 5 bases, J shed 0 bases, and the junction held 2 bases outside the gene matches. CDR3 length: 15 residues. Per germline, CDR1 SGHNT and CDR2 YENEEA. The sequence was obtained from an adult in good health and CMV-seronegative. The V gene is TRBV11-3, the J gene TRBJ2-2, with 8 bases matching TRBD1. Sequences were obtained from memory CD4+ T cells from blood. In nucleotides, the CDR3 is TGTGCCAGCAGCGCGACAGGGGCGAACACCGGGGAGCTGTTTTTT. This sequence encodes CASSATGANTGELFF.